This T cell receptor (beta chain) was identified in a study of blood T cell repertoires in COVID-19. Study information: Acute and convalescent COVID-19 specimens originated in the United States, Italy and Spain. From T cells, B-cell-depleted T cells, or PBMCs came the material, which was cDNA or gDNA.

V was pared by 10 bases and J by 0 bases, with 13 bases between. The CDR3 extends over 14 amino acids. Looked up from germline, CDR1 is MNHEY and CDR2 is SVGAGI. This table comes from immunoSEQ multiplex PCR, and its TCRdb copy is limited to in-frame clones, with some not included. The repertoire includes roughly 280,000 clones, less than 90% of them detected once, and 4.2% sits in the top ten. This sequence joins TRBV6-5 and TRBJ1-3; maybe TRBD1 (6 bases). The origin of this receptor is a man in his sixties with acute or convalescent COVID-19. The source material was peripheral blood. CDR3 protein: CATGTGFSGNTIYF. In nucleotides, the CDR3 is TGTGCCACCGGAACAGGGTTCTCTGGAAACACCATATATTTT.